Here is one TCR beta chain with its context. Germline V gene sequence: CDR1 MNHNS, CDR2 SASEGT. The CDR3 totals 15 residues. Trimming stripped 2 bases from V and 1 base from J, with 11 bases between. The source of the sample is a study of blood T cell repertoires in COVID-19. At the level of the study: Samples taken during acute and convalescent COVID-19 were collected in the United States, Italy and Spain. Sources were T cells, B-cell-depleted T cells, or PBMCs; the material itself was cDNA or gDNA.

Original methodology: Scientists estimated how many nucleated cells there were by amplifying reference gene primers. Clones were read by immunoSEQ multiplex PCR, and TCRdb kept only the in-frame ones, dropping some. D and trimming come from the DNA, and the V and J calls and clone size come from that table. The sample has approximately 350,000 clones; around nine tenths are singletons. The sequence came from a woman aged 18-29 years who had recovered from COVID-19. The chain carries TRBV6-1 and TRBJ1-1, with D unclear. The sequenced sample consisted of peripheral blood. CDR3 in amino acids: CASSENPGGNTEAFF. The CDR3 nucleotides are TGTGCCAGCAGTGAAAACCCGGGAGGGAACACTGAAGCTTTCTTT.